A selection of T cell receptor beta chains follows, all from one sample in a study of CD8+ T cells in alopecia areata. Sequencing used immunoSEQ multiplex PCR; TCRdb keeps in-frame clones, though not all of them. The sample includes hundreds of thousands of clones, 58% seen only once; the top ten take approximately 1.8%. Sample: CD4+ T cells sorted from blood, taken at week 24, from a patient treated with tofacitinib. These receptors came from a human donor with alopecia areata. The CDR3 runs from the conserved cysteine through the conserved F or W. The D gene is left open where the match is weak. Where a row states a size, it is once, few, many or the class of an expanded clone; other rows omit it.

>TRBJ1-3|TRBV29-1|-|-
TGCAGCGTAGGTTGGACAGTCCCTGGAAACACCATATATTTT
CSVGWTVPGNTIYF
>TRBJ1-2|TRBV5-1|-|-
TGCGCCAGCAGCTTGTCGGGAGATGGCTACACCTTC
CASSLSGDGYTF
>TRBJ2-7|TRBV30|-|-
TGTGCCTGCACAGTCTTCTACGAGCAGTACTTC
CACTVFYEQYF
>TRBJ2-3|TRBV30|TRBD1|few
TGTGCCTGGAAATTCGGACAGGGAACAGATACGCAGTATTTT
CAWKFGQGTDTQYF
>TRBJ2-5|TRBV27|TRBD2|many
TGTGCCAGCAGTCGAGGACTAGCGGGGGGCTTTGAGACCCAGTACTTC
CASSRGLAGGFETQYF
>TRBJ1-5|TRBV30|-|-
TGTGCCTGGAGTTTTACTGGATCAATGCGGCCCCAGCATTTT
CAWSFTGSMRPQHF
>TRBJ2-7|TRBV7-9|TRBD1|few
TGTGCCAGCAGCTTAGTCGGGACAGCCTACGAGCAGTACTTC
CASSLVGTAYEQYF
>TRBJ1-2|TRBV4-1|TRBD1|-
TGCGCCAGCAGCCAAGTTCAGGGGGCCTATGGCTACACCTTC
CASSQVQGAYGYTF
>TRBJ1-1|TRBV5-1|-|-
TGCGCCAGCAGCTTGGGAGTGGTGAACACTGAAGCTTTCTTT
CASSLGVVNTEAFF
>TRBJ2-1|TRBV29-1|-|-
TGCAGCGTCGCCGTTTATGAGCAGTTCTTC
CSVAVYEQFF
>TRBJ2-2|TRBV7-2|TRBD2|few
TGTGCCAGCAGCCGCCCACCGGGACTAGCTAACACCGGGGAGCTGTTTTTT
CASSRPPGLANTGELFF
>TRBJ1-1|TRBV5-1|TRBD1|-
TGCGCCAGCACCGGGACAGGCACAATGAACACTGAAGCTTTCTTT
CASTGTGTMNTEAFF
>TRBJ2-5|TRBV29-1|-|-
TGCAGCGTCCCCCGGAGCGTGGCACCACAAGAGACCCAGTACTTC
CSVPRSVAPQETQYF
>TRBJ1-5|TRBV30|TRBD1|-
TGTGCCTGGAGCGGCCGGGACAGGGTTTATCAGCCCCAGCATTTT
CAWSGRDRVYQPQHF
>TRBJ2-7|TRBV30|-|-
TGTGCCTGGAGACCGGGGTCCTACGAGCAGTACTTC
CAWRPGSYEQYF
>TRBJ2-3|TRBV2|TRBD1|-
TGTGCCAGCAGCGGGGACAGGTGGGATACGCAGTATTTT
CASSGDRWDTQYF
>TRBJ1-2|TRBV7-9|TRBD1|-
TGTGCCAGCAGCTTCAGGGACAGGGATGATGGCTACACCTTC
CASSFRDRDDGYTF
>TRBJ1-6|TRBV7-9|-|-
TGTGCCAGCAGCTTATCCTCAGGCTCCCTCCACTTT
CASSLSSGSLHF
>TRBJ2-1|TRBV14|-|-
TGTGCCAGCAGCTCCTGGGAAAGGGGAGGGCAGTTCTTC
CASSSWERGGQFF
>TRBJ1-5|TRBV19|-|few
TGTGCCAGTAGTATACAGGGCCGATATCAGCCCCAGCATTTT
CASSIQGRYQPQHF
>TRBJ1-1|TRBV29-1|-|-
TGCAGCGCCCGGAACACTGAAGCTTTCTTT
CSARNTEAFF
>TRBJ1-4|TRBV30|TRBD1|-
TGTGCCTGGACGACAGGGGCAGGTGAAAAACTGTTTTTT
CAWTTGAGEKLFF
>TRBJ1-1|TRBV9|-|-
TGTGCCAGCAGCGTTCGACAGGACAACACTGAAGCTTTCTTT
CASSVRQDNTEAFF
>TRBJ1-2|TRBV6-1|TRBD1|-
TGTGCCAGCAGTGAAAGGGGACAGGGCGATCGCATCTATGGCTACACCTTC
CASSERGQGDRIYGYTF
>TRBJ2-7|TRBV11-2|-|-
TGTGCCAGCAGCTCCTACGAGCAGTACTTC
CASSSYEQYF
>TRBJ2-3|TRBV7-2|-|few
TGTGCCAGCAGCTCCTTCTCGCGTGCCCAAGGCTTT
CASSSFSRAQGF
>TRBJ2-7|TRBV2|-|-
TGTGCCAGCAGGTCGGCGACAGTTTCCTACGAGCAGTACTTC
CASRSATVSYEQYF
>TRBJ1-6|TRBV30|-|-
TGTGCCCTCCATTACGGGGATAATTCACCCCTCCACTTT
CALHYGDNSPLHF
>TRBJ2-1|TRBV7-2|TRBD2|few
TGTGCCAGCAGCTTTCGGGCGAGAGCGGGGGGGCCGCACTACGAGCAGTTCTTC
CASSFRARAGGPHYEQFF
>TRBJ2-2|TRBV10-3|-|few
TGTGCCATCAGGGGGGCCACCACCGGGGAGCTGTTTTTT
CAIRGATTGELFF
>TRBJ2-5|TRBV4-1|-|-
TGCGCCAGCAGCCTAGCCCCCGTAGGGGGGGTCCAAGAGACCCAGTACTTC
CASSLAPVGGVQETQYF
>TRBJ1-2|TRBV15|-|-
TGTGCCACCAGCCCTCACGTCACATCGGGGAGGAACTATGGCTACACCTTC
CATSPHVTSGRNYGYTF
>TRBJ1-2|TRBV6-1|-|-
TGTGCCAGCAGTGTAAGCTCATATGGCTACACCTTC
CASSVSSYGYTF
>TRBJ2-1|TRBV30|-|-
TGTGCCTGGAGTGTACGGGATGAGCAGTTCTTC
CAWSVRDEQFF
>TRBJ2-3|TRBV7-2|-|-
TGTGCCAGCAAACTGCCGGGGGCGGGTGGAGGAGATACGCAGTATTTT
CASKLPGAGGGDTQYF
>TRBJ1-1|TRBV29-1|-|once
TGCAGCGTTGAAAAGTTTCAGGGGATGAACACTGAAGCTTTCTTT
CSVEKFQGMNTEAFF
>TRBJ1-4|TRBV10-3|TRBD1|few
TGTGCCACCAGCCGGGACAGCGAAAAACTGTTTTTT
CATSRDSEKLFF
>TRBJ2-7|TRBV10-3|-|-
TGTGCCATCAGTGAGCCTCAGCAAGGACTCTACGAGCAGTACTTC
CAISEPQQGLYEQYF
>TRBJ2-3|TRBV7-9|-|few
TGTGCCAGCAGCTTAGGTTCGGCGTCCCACACAGATACGCAGTATTTT
CASSLGSASHTDTQYF
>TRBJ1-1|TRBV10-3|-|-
TGTGCCATCAGAGGGGCAGGCTCGATGAACACTGAAGCTTTCTTT
CAIRGAGSMNTEAFF
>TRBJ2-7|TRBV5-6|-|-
TGTGCCAGCAGCTTGGGCTTCTACGAGCAGTACTTC
CASSLGFYEQYF